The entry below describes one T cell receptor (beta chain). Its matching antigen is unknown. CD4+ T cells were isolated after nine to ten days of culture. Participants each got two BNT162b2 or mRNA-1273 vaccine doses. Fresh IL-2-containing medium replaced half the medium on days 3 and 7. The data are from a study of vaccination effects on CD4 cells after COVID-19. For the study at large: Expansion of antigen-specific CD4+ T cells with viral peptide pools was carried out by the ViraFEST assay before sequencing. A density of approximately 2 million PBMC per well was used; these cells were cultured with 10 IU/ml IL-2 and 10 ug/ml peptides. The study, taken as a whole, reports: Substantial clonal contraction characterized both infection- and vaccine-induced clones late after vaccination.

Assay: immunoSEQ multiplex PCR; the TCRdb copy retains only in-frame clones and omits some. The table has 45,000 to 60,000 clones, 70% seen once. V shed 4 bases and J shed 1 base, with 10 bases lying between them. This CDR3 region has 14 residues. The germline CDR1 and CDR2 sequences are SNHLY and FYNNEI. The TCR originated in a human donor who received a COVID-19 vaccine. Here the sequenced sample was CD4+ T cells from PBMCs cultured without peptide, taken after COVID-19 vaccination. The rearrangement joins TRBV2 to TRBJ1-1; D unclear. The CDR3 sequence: CASSARVANTEAFF. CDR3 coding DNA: TGTGCCAGCAGTGCAAGGGTCGCGAACACTGAAGCTTTCTTT.